This T cell receptor beta chain was profiled in a study of blood T cells in healthy people across ages. A second about 7 to 12 cycle PCR used barcoded and J-beta primers. TCRdb reprocessed the 5' RACE reads via MiXCR and lists one record per CDR3 protein. Of 1.5 million to 2 million distinct CDR3 sequences listed, roughly a third are singletons. This clonotype was observed a handful of times. This CDR3 is built from 15 residues. Trimming cost V 6 bases and J 1 base, with 19 bases left between them. The germline CDR1 and CDR2 sequences are DFQATT and SNEGSKA (reference sequence). This rearrangement joins TRBV20-1 to TRBJ2-7; D might be TRBD1 (5 bases). This TCR was sampled from a woman aged 30 to 39 in good health. Sample: blood. The CDR3 DNA reads TGCAGTGCCCACCATCGTGAGACAGCTTCCTACGAGCAGTACTTC. Protein sequence: CSAHHRETASYEQYF.